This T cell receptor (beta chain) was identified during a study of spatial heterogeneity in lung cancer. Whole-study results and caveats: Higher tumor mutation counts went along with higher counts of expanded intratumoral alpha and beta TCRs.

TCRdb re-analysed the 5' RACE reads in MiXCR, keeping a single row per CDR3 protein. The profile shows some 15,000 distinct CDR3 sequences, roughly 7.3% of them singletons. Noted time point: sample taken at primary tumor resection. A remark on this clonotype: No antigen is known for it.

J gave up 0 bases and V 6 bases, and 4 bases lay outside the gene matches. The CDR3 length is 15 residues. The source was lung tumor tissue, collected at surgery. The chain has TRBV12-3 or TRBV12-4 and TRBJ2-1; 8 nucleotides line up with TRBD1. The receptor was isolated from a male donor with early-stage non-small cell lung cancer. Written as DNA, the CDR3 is TGTGCCAGCAGGGCGGGGACAGGCTCCTACAATGAGCAGTTCTTC. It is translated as CASRAGTGSYNEQFF.